This TCR beta chain came from a study of shared clonotypes between healthy human individuals. The CDR3 contains 12 residues. Per the germline V gene, CDR1 is SGHTA and CDR2 is FQGNSA. Sequencing was at deep level. Measured with immunoSEQ multiplex PCR; TCRdb has only the in-frame clones, and not every one. The sample lists around 2.3 million clones, about 94% occurring once. For this clone: The junction and the germline gene differ at one end; a read error may be behind it.

The investigators split CD4+ cells into a CD45RA+ naive subset and a CD45RA-negative memory subset. This TCR came from a man aged 18 to 29 in good health. The sample consisted of naive CD4+ T cells sorted from blood. Indicated subset: CD45RA+ positively selected. V usage is TRBV7-2 and J usage is TRBJ2-7; the D gene could be TRBD1 or TRBD2 (6 bases each). The CDR3 nucleotides are TGTGCCAGCAGCTTAGCGAGGGGGGAGCAGGACTTC. It specifies CASSLARGEQDF.